The 26 T cell receptor beta chains below all came from one sample that was sequenced in a study of T cells in Graves' hyperthyroidism and ophthalmopathy (dated by TCRdb to about 2019). Libraries were constructed by multiplex PCR. TCRdb records Illumina HiSeq 2000 as the sequencer. The TCR beta CDR3 regions were amplified from RNA transcripts. A first-round RT-PCR of the TCR CDR3 used the HTBI primer set with the Qiagen OneStep RT-PCR kit. TCRdb itself trimmed the public reads at Q25 with fastp, ran MiXCR and retained productive beta chains. Under each unique CDR3 protein, matching rows form one entry showing the most common genes and DNA. The sample profile shows 640,000 or so distinct CDR3 sequences; roughly 15% of them were found once. Of the sample, roughly 4.3% is held by the ten largest clones. Sample: blood. These receptors were taken from a middle-aged woman with Graves' ophthalmopathy.

This clonotype has at least ten counts. The chain couples TRBV10-3 to TRBJ1-1; TRBD1 agrees at 10 bases. Trimming took 4 bases from V and 4 from J; bases not matched to a gene: 6. CDR1 and CDR2 from the germline V gene are ENHRY and SYGVKD. CDR3 length: 15 residues. The CDR3 sequence: CAISASTGGSTEAFF. CDR3 in DNA: TGTGCCATCAGTGCCTCGACAGGGGGCTCCACTGAAGCTTTCTTT.

This clonotype came up many times. The CDR3 spells CAWSTGFSYGYTF. The CDR3 coding sequence is TGTGCCTGGAGTACAGGGTTCAGCTATGGCTACACCTTC. V gene TRBV30 combines with J gene TRBJ1-2; a weak D match, TRBD1 (6 bases). V lost 2 bases to trimming and J lost 4 bases, with 11 bases between them. CDR1 GTSNPN and CDR2 SVGIG come from the germline V gene (reference sequence). This CDR3 is 13 amino acids long. The full variable domain, completed using reference TRBV30 and TRBJ1-2, is SQTIHQWPATLVQPVGSPLSLECTVEGTSNPNLYWYRQAAGRGLQLLFYSVGIGQISSEVPQNLSASRPQDRQFILSSKKLLLSDSGFYLCAWSTGFSYGYTFGSGTRLTVV.

This clonotype was detected many times. The chain recombines TRBV20-1 with TRBJ2-4; 7 bases match TRBD2. The CDR3 is 18 residues long. The junction had 17 bases not matched to a gene; V was cut back by 3 bases and J by 3 bases. Germline CDR1 DFQATT, CDR2 SNEGSKA (reference sequence). The CDR3 reads CSASDILTAGVGKNIQYF. As DNA, the CDR3 is TGCAGTGCTAGCGATATCCTAACCGCGGGAGTTGGCAAAAACATTCAGTACTTC.

This clonotype has at least ten counts. V is TRBV7-2 and J is TRBJ2-7; no reliable D call. The CDR3 is 11 amino acids. Germline V gives CDR1 SGHTA, CDR2 FQGNSA. V lost 3 bases and J lost 7, with 7 bases in between. The CDR3 DNA reads as TGTGCCAGCAGCTTTATCGGAGAGCAGTACTTC. It is translated as CASSFIGEQYF.

This clonotype was found many times. The chain recombines TRBV7-2 with TRBJ2-7, with D unclear. V lost 5 bases and J 4 bases, leaving 12 bases between the germline ends. The CDR3 is 13 amino acids. Germline V CDR1 and CDR2: SGHTA, FQGNSA. The CDR3 region has the DNA TGTGCCAGCAGCCCCGTGATGGGGTACGAGCAGTACTTC. It is translated as CASSPVMGYEQYF.

This clonotype was recorded at least ten times. At one of its ends the junction is not consistent with the germline gene, which may arise from a read error. V usage is TRBV27 and J usage is TRBJ2-5; D gene ambiguous. CDR3 size: 16 residues. Per germline, CDR1 MNHEY and CDR2 SMNVEV (reference sequence). The CDR3 protein is CANSQGLGSREETQYF. CDR3 sequence (DNA): TGTGCCAACAGTCAAGGCCTTGGGTCGAGAGAAGAGACCCAGTACTTC.

This clonotype has a count of ten or more. The rearrangement links TRBV10-3 to TRBJ1-2, with D hard to call. The CDR3 runs 13 residues. The germline V and J ends were trimmed by 4 bases and 2 bases, with 8 bases remaining between them. The germline V gene encodes CDR1 ENHRY and CDR2 SYGVKD. CDR3 region: CAISAGVNYGYTF. Written as DNA, the CDR3 is TGTGCCATCAGTGCTGGGGTAAACTATGGCTACACCTTC.

The gene calls are TRBV4-2 and TRBJ2-7; the match to TRBD2 covers 7 bases. With 1 base clipped from V and 4 bases from J, the junction kept 10 bases outside the gene matches. Germline V gene sequence: CDR1 LGHNA, CDR2 YNFKEQ. This CDR3 is built from 16 residues. The CDR3 sequence: CASSQVGGRAEYEQYF. The CDR3 coding sequence is TGTGCCAGCAGCCAAGTTGGGGGGAGGGCCGAATACGAGCAGTACTTC.

This clonotype was counted a few times. The chain employs TRBV11-2 and TRBJ1-1; D possibly corresponds to TRBD1 (5 bases). The CDR3 runs 15 residues. V was clipped by 5 bases and J by 1 base, with 14 bases between them. Germline CDR1 SGHAT, CDR2 FQNNGV. The CDR3 coding sequence is TGTGCCAGCAGCCCCCTCCCAGGGAAGAACACTGAAGCTTTCTTT. This gives the protein CASSPLPGKNTEAFF.

This clonotype was seen repeatedly, ten times or more. The chain joins TRBV12-3 or TRBV12-4 to TRBJ2-7; D perhaps matches TRBD1 (5 bases). V was trimmed by 5 bases and J by 2 bases, leaving 16 bases between them. The CDR3 consists of 15 residues. As DNA, the CDR3 is TGTGCCAGCAGTCTTGGTGGCAGGGCGGCCTACGAGCAGTACTTC. Residues: CASSLGGRAAYEQYF.

This clonotype was seen more than once but under ten times. The chain joins TRBV20-1 to TRBJ2-7; TRBD2 is a possible D gene (7 bases). CDR1 is DFQATT, CDR2 SNEGSKA, per germline (reference sequence). The CDR3 length is 17 residues. The CDR3 bases are TGCAGCGTTGGGGTCCGAGAAGGGGGAGGGGGATCCTACGAGCAGTACTTC. It codes for CSVGVREGGGGSYEQYF.

The V gene is TRBV20-1, the J gene TRBJ1-2, with D perhaps matching TRBD1 (6 bases). This CDR3 spans 13 amino acids. The V end lost 5 bases, the J end lost 6 bases, and 16 bases lay between the germline ends. Germline-derived CDR1 and CDR2 are DFQATT and SNEGSKA (reference sequence). The CDR3 sequence: CSAAHQGLDGYTF. The DNA for the CDR3 is TGCAGTGCTGCCCATCAGGGGTTGGATGGCTACACCTTC.

This clonotype showed up just a few times. V usage is TRBV27 and J usage is TRBJ1-5; D possibly corresponds to TRBD1 (5 bases). The CDR3 contains 15 residues. The V gene lost 5 bases and the J gene lost 4 bases, with 15 bases spanning the gap. Germline V gene lookup returns CDR1 MNHEY and CDR2 SMNVEV (reference sequence). The CDR3 protein is CASSQYQGPNQPQHF. The DNA for the CDR3 is TGTGCCAGCAGTCAATACCAGGGCCCTAATCAGCCCCAGCATTTT.

This clonotype appeared many times. The gene calls are TRBV6-2 or TRBV6-3 and TRBJ2-2; TRBD2 aligns across 7 bases. In germline, CDR1 is MNHEY, CDR2 SVGEGT. The junction had 1 base not matched to a gene; V was cut back by 1 base and J by 5 bases. This CDR3 has 14 amino acids. Here the CDR3 reads CASSYFGGTGELFF. CDR3 nucleotides: TGTGCCAGCAGTTACTTCGGGGGGACCGGGGAGCTGTTTTTT.

In its sample, this clonotype was seen many times. The chain joins TRBV20-1 to TRBJ1-1; D ambiguous. The CDR3 length is 12 residues. V gave up 4 bases and J gave up 4 bases, with 10 bases separating them. From germline, CDR1 is DFQATT and CDR2 SNEGSKA (reference sequence). CDR3: CSATSPTTEAFF. CDR3 DNA: TGCAGTGCTACCAGCCCGACCACTGAAGCTTTCTTT.

This clonotype was recorded a few times. The chain is built from TRBV28 and TRBJ2-2, with a tentative D call TRBD1 (5 bases). In germline, CDR1 is MDHEN, CDR2 SYDVKM. There are 14 residues in the CDR3. The V gene lost 6 bases and the J gene lost 11 bases, with 19 bases spanning the gap. CDR3 region: CASRPQGTPSELFF. The DNA of the CDR3 is TGTGCCAGCAGGCCCCAGGGAACCCCGAGCGAGCTGTTTTTT.

In its sample, this clonotype was seen a few times. The chain is built from TRBV6-2 or TRBV6-3 and TRBJ2-7; D is perhaps TRBD1 (6 bases). V was cut by 2 bases and J by 3 bases, with 8 bases left in between. The germline CDR1 and CDR2 sequences are MNHEY and SVGEGT. The CDR3 contains 13 residues. Written as DNA, the CDR3 is TGTGCCAGCAGTTACGGGGACAACTACGAGCAGTACTTC. Translated: CASSYGDNYEQYF.

This clonotype was detected many times. At one boundary the junction diverges from the germline segment, which might be a read error. The J gene is TRBJ1-1, the V gene TRBV6-1; TRBD1 might be the D (5 bases). CDR1 MNHNS and CDR2 SASEGT come from the germline V gene. The length of the CDR3 is 17 residues. The CDR3 reads CASAFGSQGIKDTVAFF. The CDR3 DNA follows: TGTGCCAGCGCTTTTGGCTCACAAGGCATAAAGGACACTGTAGCTTTCTTT.

Ten or more counts support this clonotype. J is TRBJ1-1 and V is TRBV9, with D maybe TRBD1 (5 bases). This CDR3 comprises 13 residues. V was pared by 0 bases and J by 4 bases, with 7 bases between. Germline V gene data show CDR1 as SGDLS and CDR2 as YYNGEE. Written as DNA, the CDR3 is TGTGCCAGCAGCGTAGTAACAGGCACTGAAGCTTTCTTT. It translates to CASSVVTGTEAFF. The variable domain in full, with the rest retrieved from reference TRBV9 and TRBJ1-1, is DSGVTQTPKHLITATGQRVTLRCSPRSGDLSVYWYQQSLDQGLQFLIQYYNGEERAKGNILERFSAQQFPDLHSELNLSSLELGDSALYFCASSVVTGTEAFFGQGTRLTVV.

In this sample, this clonotype turned up many times. The chain recombines TRBV11-2 with TRBJ2-7; TRBD1 is a possible D gene (6 bases). Germline loops: CDR1 SGHAT, CDR2 FQNNGV. V shed 4 bases and J shed 0 bases, with 13 bases lying between them. CDR3 size: 15 residues. The CDR3 nucleotides are TGTGCCAGCAGCTCGGACAGACTTGCCTCCTACGAGCAGTACTTC. Translation gives CASSSDRLASYEQYF.

This clonotype was counted ten times or more. The V gene is TRBV12-3 or TRBV12-4, the J gene TRBJ1-1; tentative D call: TRBD1 (6 bases). CDR3 length: 16 amino acids. V lost 6 bases and J lost 0, with 17 bases in between. The CDR3 nucleotides read TGTGCCAGCAGAAGACAGGCCTGGCACATGAACACTGAAGCTTTCTTT. Translating it yields CASRRQAWHMNTEAFF.

The chain has TRBV5-1 and TRBJ2-5; D is uncertain. Germline-derived CDR1 and CDR2 are SGHRS and YFSETQ. The CDR3 runs to 14 residues. V gave up 0 bases and J gave up 5 bases, with 11 bases separating them. The CDR3 coding sequence is TGCGCCAGCAGCTTGGCCCTCGTCTGGGAGACCCAGTACTTC. Translating it yields CASSLALVWETQYF.

This clonotype came up many times. The rearrangement joins TRBV2 to TRBJ2-7; maybe TRBD1 (6 bases). Germline lookup yields CDR1 SNHLY and CDR2 FYNNEI. The CDR3 is 13 residues long. V lost 4 bases and J 3 bases, leaving 10 bases between the germline ends. CDR3 in DNA: TGTGCCAGCAGTGGGACAGTCCTCTACGAGCAGTACTTC. It is translated as CASSGTVLYEQYF.

There are many counts of this clonotype. This chain uses TRBV2 with TRBJ2-7, with D maybe TRBD2 (5 bases). Germline assignment: CDR1 SNHLY and CDR2 FYNNEI. V dropped 6 bases and J dropped 7 bases, with 10 bases sitting between them. The CDR3 loop spans 11 amino acids. CDR3 sequence reads: CASSAPGEQYF. CDR3 bases: TGTGCCAGCAGCGCGCCGGGGGAGCAGTACTTC.

In this sample, this clonotype turned up many times. V usage is TRBV4-3 and J usage is TRBJ1-2; possibly TRBD1 for D (5 bases). The CDR3 is 13 residues long. The V and J ends lost 5 bases and 5 bases respectively, with 12 bases between them. Germline loops: CDR1 LGHNA, CDR2 YSLEER. The CDR3: CASSDSFLYGYTF. CDR3 nucleotides: TGCGCCAGCAGCGACAGCTTCCTTTATGGCTACACCTTC.

This chain joins TRBV7-8 and TRBJ2-7; a weak D match, TRBD1 (6 bases). The CDR3 covers 13 residues. Trimming cost V 5 bases and J 6 bases, with 14 bases left between them. The germline V gene has CDR1 SGHVS and CDR2 FQNEAQ. The CDR3 DNA reads as TGTGCCAGCAGCCGAGGGGGTTTAAGCGAGCAGTACTTC. It encodes CASSRGGLSEQYF.